Following are 2 T cell receptor beta chains from one sample sequenced in a study of blood T cell repertoires in COVID-19. TCRdb's copy holds only in-frame clones and misses some; the assay was immunoSEQ multiplex PCR. The sample lists over 55,000 clones, about 84% occurring once. The sample comprised peripheral blood. Receptors were obtained from a human donor in a cohort sampled during active COVID-19.

This chain links TRBV18 with TRBJ2-1; D unclear. This CDR3 contains 14 residues. Between the trimmed V and J ends, which lost 0 bases and 4 bases, there was a span of 7 bases. Germline CDR1 is KGHSH and CDR2 is LQKENI. For the CDR3, the DNA is TGTGCCAGCTCACCACCGTCCAGATACAATGAGCAGTTCTTC. It codes for CASSPPSRYNEQFF.

The V call is TRBV4-1, the J call TRBJ1-5; D ambiguous. Trimming took off 2 bases at V and 3 bases at J, with 11 bases between the two ends. From germline, CDR1 is MGHRA and CDR2 YSYEKL. The CDR3 covers 15 residues. The CDR3 is CASSQRLQPNQPQHF. CDR3 sequence (DNA): TGCGCCAGCAGCCAAAGGCTACAGCCCAATCAGCCCCAGCATTTT.